This TCR beta chain was identified during a study of blood T cells in healthy people across ages. General study findings and limits: TCR beta diversity per million T cells fell roughly linearly with age. A greater number of naive CD4+ cells and higher diversity distinguished long-lived donors from aged donors.

Using a J-beta primer mix together with a sample-barcoded 5' primer, a second PCR was run for about 6 to 12 cycles. Every cDNA molecule bore a tag from a template-switch adaptor containing 12 random nucleotides. MiXCR was run by TCRdb on the 5' RACE reads, yielding one entry per CDR3 protein. Found here are about 590,000 distinct CDR3 sequences, 25% to 35% of them singletons; the top ten hold roughly 14%. The CDR3 contains 15 residues. Per the germline V gene, CDR1 is SNHLY and CDR2 is FYNNEI. V dropped 6 bases and J dropped 11; count of bases not matched to a gene: 13. Each sample yielded at least 7 million isolated PBMCs. This clonotype was picked up a small number of times. Antigen unknown.

The V gene is TRBV2, the J gene TRBJ2-5; 12 bases line up with TRBD2. This receptor was identified in a woman of 80 years or more in good health. The material sequenced was blood. The CDR3 nucleotides read TGTGCCAGCAGCCCTACTAGCGGGGGGCAAAATGAGCAGTACTTC. As protein: CASSPTSGGQNEQYF.